This TCR beta chain was sequenced for a study of shared clonotypes between healthy human individuals. Study results and limitations: The sampled material consisted only of blood, and tissue repertoires are likely to differ. Few donors restricted represented genetic and exposure-history diversity.

CDR3 size: 14 residues. V shed 4 bases and J shed 1 base, with 11 bases lying between them. CDR1 SGHKS and CDR2 YYEKEE come from the germline V gene (reference sequence). Within Nashville, Tennessee resided all donors, each a Caucasian adult. Sequencing used immunoSEQ multiplex PCR; TCRdb keeps in-frame clones, though not all of them. Here the sample spans millions of clones, 90% to 95% being singletons. This clone has more than one count but fewer than ten. Its antigen is still unknown. The chain joins TRBV5-5 to TRBJ1-1; possibly TRBD1 for D (5 bases). Sequencing used naive CD4+ T cells sorted from blood. Subset of the sample: CD45RA+ positively selected. The source is a man in his late teens or twenties in good health. The DNA for the CDR3 is TGTGCCAGCAGCCCGGGACGGACGAACACTGAAGCTTTCTTT. Its translation: CASSPGRTNTEAFF.